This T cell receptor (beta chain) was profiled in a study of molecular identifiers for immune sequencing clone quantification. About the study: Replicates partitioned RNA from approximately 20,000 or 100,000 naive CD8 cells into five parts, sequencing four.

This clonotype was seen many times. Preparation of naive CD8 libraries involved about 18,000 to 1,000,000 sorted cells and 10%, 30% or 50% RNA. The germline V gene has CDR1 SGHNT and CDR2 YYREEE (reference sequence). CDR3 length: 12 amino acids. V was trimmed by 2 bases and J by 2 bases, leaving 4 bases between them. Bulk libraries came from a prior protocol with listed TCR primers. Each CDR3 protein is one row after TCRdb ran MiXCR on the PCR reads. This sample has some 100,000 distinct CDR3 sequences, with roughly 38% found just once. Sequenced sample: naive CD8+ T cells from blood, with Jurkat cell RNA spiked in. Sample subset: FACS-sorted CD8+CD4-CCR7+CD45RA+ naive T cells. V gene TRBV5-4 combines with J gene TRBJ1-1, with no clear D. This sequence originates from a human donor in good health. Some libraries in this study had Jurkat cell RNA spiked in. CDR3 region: CASSFHNTEAFF. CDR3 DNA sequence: TGTGCCAGCAGCTTTCACAACACTGAAGCTTTCTTT.